This record looks at one TCR beta chain sequence and its context. A few counts support this clone. This clone's antigen is unknown. No much larger clonotype is one base removed from it; base qualities were not supplied. Each donor gave one peripheral blood draw, approximately 0.11 L on average, collected into heparinised tubes. A BD FACSAria II and a panel including CD45RO, CCR7, CD25, CD127, CD95 and CD27 were used to sort naive, central memory, regulatory and stem cell-like memory CD4+ T cells. Purity was above 98% for every sorted population. PBMCs were isolated immediately by Lymphoprep density gradient centrifugation and stained directly without culture. So that batch effects would be minimized, each experiment stained and sorted samples in pairs, pairing one healthy donor with one patient. This specimen belongs to a study of beta chain features in type 1 diabetes listed by TCRdb under 2018. As for the study more broadly: Mean age, gender distribution, total cell number and subset yield were not different between patients and healthy donors. A total of 85 million to 140 million sorted cells were examined across all samples, and the number of cells per subset was strongly correlated with RNA yield. In the study, TCRB repertoires of sorted circulating CD4+ T cell subsets from recently diagnosed type 1 diabetes patients were compared with those of matched healthy donors. Regulatory and stem cell-like memory subsets were obtained from only 8 patients and about eight healthy donors, while naive and central memory subsets were obtained from all 30 or so donors.

General findings and caveats noted by the study authors: At VDJ recombination sites, patients with type 1 diabetes made fewer insertions and deleted more nucleotides, a pattern implying thymic rearrangement abnormalities. Shorter templates might be favored by PCR, yet because patient and control samples were amplified and corrected together, any such skew would affect both groups equally. Because cDNA was sequenced instead of genomic DNA, highly expressing activated cells could be over-represented, though the groups showed no difference in activation or CD3 levels. Type 1 diabetes patients showed a moderate but significant shortening of TCRB CDR3 length in all four CD4+ subsets. Naive, central memory and regulatory TCRB repertoires appeared to be more alike among patients than among healthy donors. Because the HLA sub-analyses included only small numbers of individuals, any influence of HLA type on TCRB rearrangement was left unresolved.

CDR1 and CDR2 are drawn from the germline V gene: MNHNS, SASEGT. The CDR3 starts with the cysteine, ends with the phenylalanine, and has 11 residues. Solely the CDR3 DNA is kept, with 33 bases framed from the first base. V loses 5 bases, J loses 6 bases, and the germline ends lie 5 bases apart. All of the isolated RNA was reverse transcribed with the High Capacity cDNA Reverse Transcription Kit, so expressed TCRB transcripts were sequenced. Deep immunoSEQ sequencing was applied to naive, central memory and regulatory T cell samples, giving an average of around 4 million total reads per sample. Sorted cells were lysed in RLT buffer and RNA was extracted with DNase-treated RNeasy Micro or Mini kits, depending on cell number. Each cell subset was processed separately to prevent cross-contamination, with patient and healthy donor samples processed together. TCRB sequences were amplified from cDNA with the immunoSEQ multiplex PCR, producing 87-bp fragments spanning the CDR3 region. Sequencing of the amplicons was performed on the Illumina HiSeq platform. The paper's processing steps were these. PCR bias was corrected computationally using synthetic template baselines, and reads within Hamming distance 2 were collapsed, with unmergeable singletons discarded. Reads were aligned against IMGT so that V, D and J genes, CDR3 length and insertions or deletions at six rearrangement sites could be assigned. Clonotype counts were normalized to sorted cell number within each subset before computing true diversity and Gini coefficients with the tcR R package. The overlap coefficient, calculated on TCRB nucleotide sequences, was used to quantify repertoire sharing. Out-of-frame TCRB sequences from naive cells were analyzed to stand in for the pre-selection repertoire. Drawn from immuneACCESS, this table holds only the in-frame rearrangements with V and J called that TCRdb kept. Clones are partly lost; checked studies trace under half to an unresolved V gene and leave the rest unexplained. The V and J calls and clone size were taken over from that table, and D and trimming were inferred from the DNA. Across this sample there are roughly 450,000 clones, with roughly an eighth seen only once. The leading ten clones occupy over 0.035% of the sample.

Source material: naive CD4+ T cells from blood. The cell subset or site label, read with the paper, signifies: true naive CD4+ T cells. The sequence joins TRBV6-1 to TRBJ2-4, with the identity of the D gene unclear. This TCR came from a woman aged 18-29 years in good health. The DNA sequence follows: TGTGCCAGCAGTTCCTCAAACATTCAGTACTTC. Protein translation: CASSSSNIQYF.